This TCR beta chain was identified during a study of cytomegalovirus exposure and HLA in healthy donors. Study-wide background: Of 300 to 500 genotyped donors, 81% grouped in the Caucasian-associated ancestry cluster. Study-wide findings and caveats: 15,000 to 20,000 TCR beta sequences were associated with HLA alleles at 0.05 false discovery rate in a later analysis.

The ends were cut back, 5 bases at V and 0 bases at J, with 18 bases in the middle. This CDR3 contains 17 residues. Per the germline V gene, CDR1 is MDHEN and CDR2 is SYDVKM. The primer mix had 60 Vbeta and 13 Jbeta primers. Some clones are missing from TCRdb's copy, which holds only in-frame ones; the method was immunoSEQ multiplex PCR. The sample holds roughly 150,000 clones, around 77% seen once. As concerns this clone: Antigen: not known.

What was sequenced was PBMCs. The chain carries TRBV28 and TRBJ2-3, with TRBD2 as a possible D gene (6 bases). The sequence was obtained from a man aged 25 to 40 in good health and CMV-seronegative. The DNA for the CDR3 is TGTGCCAGCAGTGGCTTAGAAGGTAGCGGAAGCACAGATACGCAGTATTTT. It specifies CASSGLEGSGSTDTQYF.